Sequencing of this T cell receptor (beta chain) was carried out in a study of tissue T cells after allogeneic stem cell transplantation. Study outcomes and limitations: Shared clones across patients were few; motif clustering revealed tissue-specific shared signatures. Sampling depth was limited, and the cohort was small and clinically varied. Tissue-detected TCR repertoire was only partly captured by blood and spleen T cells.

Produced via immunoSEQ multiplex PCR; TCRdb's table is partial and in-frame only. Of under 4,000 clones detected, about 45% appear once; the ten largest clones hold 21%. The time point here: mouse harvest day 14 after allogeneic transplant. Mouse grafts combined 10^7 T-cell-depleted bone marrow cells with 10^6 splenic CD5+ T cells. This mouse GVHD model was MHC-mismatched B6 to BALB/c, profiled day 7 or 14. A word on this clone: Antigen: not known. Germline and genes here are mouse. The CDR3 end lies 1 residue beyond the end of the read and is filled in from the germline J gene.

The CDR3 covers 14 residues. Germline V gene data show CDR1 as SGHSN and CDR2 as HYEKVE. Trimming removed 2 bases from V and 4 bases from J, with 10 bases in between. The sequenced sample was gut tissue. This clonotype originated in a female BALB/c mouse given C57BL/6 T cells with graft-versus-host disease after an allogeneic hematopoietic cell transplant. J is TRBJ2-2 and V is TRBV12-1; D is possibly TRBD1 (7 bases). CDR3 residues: CASSPQGGTGQLYF. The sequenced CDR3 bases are TGTGCCAGCTCTCCCCAGGGGGGCACCGGGCAGCTCTAC.